Reported below is one TCR beta chain. The authors' processing: Nucleated cell counts were estimated from reference gene primer amplification. Method: immunoSEQ multiplex PCR; TCRdb's copy keeps in-frame clones and lacks some. The V and J calls and the clone size are those of that table, but D and trimming were determined from the DNA. This sample has approximately 260,000 clones, with 75% to 95% found just once. The data were taken from a study of blood T cell repertoires in COVID-19. Across the study: Both acute and convalescent COVID-19 samples were obtained from the United States, Italy and Spain.

Individuals drawn from 24 US areas were roughly 18 to 95 years old. Among Cohort 3 donors, those recovered had two negative PCRs, clearance, or symptom resolution. The ends were cut back, 3 bases at V and 3 bases at J, with 11 bases in the middle. Germline values: CDR1 LNHDA, CDR2 SQIVND (reference sequence). CDR3 length: 15 residues. The material sequenced was PBMCs or T cells enriched from blood (not recorded which). The source of this sequence is a young woman who had recovered from COVID-19. The chain combines TRBV19 with TRBJ2-2, with a weak D call TRBD2 (5 bases). DNA for the CDR3: TGTGCCAGTAGTATTTCCGGGGTGGACACCGGGGAGCTGTTTTTT. It is translated as CASSISGVDTGELFF.